A single sample gave rise to the 3 T cell receptor beta chains below, sequenced in a study of blood T cell repertoires in COVID-19. Sequencing was performed with immunoSEQ multiplex PCR; in TCRdb, only in-frame clones are kept and a portion is missing. The top ten hold approximately 4% of the sample, which has approximately 300,000 clones, around 90% seen once. The specimen sequenced was PBMCs or T cells enriched from blood (not recorded which). The origin of the receptors is a woman aged 18-29 years with acute COVID-19.

The chain recombines TRBV5-6 with TRBJ2-3; TRBD2 might be the D (6 bases). This CDR3 is built from 14 residues. Looked up from germline, CDR1 is SGHDT and CDR2 is YYEEEE. The V and J ends lost 3 bases and 6 bases respectively, with 14 bases between them. The CDR3, as DNA: TGTGCCAGCAGCTCCTCGGGAGTCCCGGATACGCAGTATTTT. The encoded protein is CASSSSGVPDTQYF.

This clone was counted between two and nine times. V usage is TRBV12-2 and J usage is TRBJ2-2; the D segment call TRBD2 is taken from the table without a DNA check. TRBV12-2 is recorded as a pseudogene. The CDR3 loop spans 20 amino acids. The CDR3 is CASRLGLAGGPGLNTGELFF. The CDR3 DNA is TGTGCAAGTCGCTTAGGACTAGCGGGAGGGCCTGGTCTGAACACCGGGGAGCTGTTTTTT.

The V gene is TRBV6-5, the J gene TRBJ1-6; 7 nucleotides line up with TRBD1. The CDR3 covers 15 residues. The junction had 8 bases not matched to a gene; V was cut back by 6 bases and J by 6 bases. Germline CDR1 and CDR2: MNHEY and SVGAGI. This CDR3 is CASREEGQRNSPLHF. DNA of the CDR3: TGTGCCAGCAGAGAGGAGGGACAGCGTAATTCACCCCTCCACTTT.